The 26 T cell receptor beta chains given below trace back to one sample, sequenced in a study of response to subunit inactivated influenza vaccine. One entry per CDR3 protein, called by TCRdb with MiXCR from the RT-PCR reads. The sample lists 500,000 or so distinct CDR3 sequences, about a tenth seen once, with 10% to 15% in the top ten. Material: PBMCs from blood, obtained 45 days after vaccination. The receptors shown here come from a man aged 50 to 59 who received an inactivated influenza vaccine.

A remark on this clonotype: A much larger clone differs by one base, so this may be a read error. The CDR3 coding sequence is TGCAGTGCTTCTCATAGGGGACACTACAAGGAGCAGTTCTTC. It encodes CSASHRGHYKEQFF. This chain links TRBV20-1 with TRBJ2-1; D might be TRBD1 (6 bases). The germline CDR1 and CDR2 sequences are DFQATT and SNEGSKA (reference sequence). The length of the CDR3 is 14 residues.

Ten or more counts support this clonotype. This chain connects TRBV5-1 to TRBJ2-7, with D perhaps TRBD1 (6 bases). Germline CDR1 is SGHRS and CDR2 is YFSETQ. The CDR3 contains 13 residues. V was trimmed by 5 bases and J by 6 bases, leaving 15 bases between them. DNA for the CDR3: TGCGCCAGCAGACCACCTCAGGGGAGCGAGCAGTACTTC. Protein sequence: CASRPPQGSEQYF.

The genes are TRBV11-2 and TRBJ2-3, with D possibly being TRBD2 (6 bases). Germline assignment: CDR1 SGHAT and CDR2 FQNNGV. Trimming left V 4 bases short and J 4 bases short, with 9 bases between. CDR3 size: 13 residues. This CDR3 reads CASSWPSADTQYF. The CDR3 DNA is TGTGCCAGCAGCTGGCCTAGCGCAGATACGCAGTATTTT.

The table lists this clonotype with a few counts. The chain couples TRBV6-2 or TRBV6-3 to TRBJ2-1; 8 bases line up with TRBD2. The CDR3 contains 14 residues. V gave up 0 bases and J gave up 14 bases; unmatched junction bases: 9. Germline CDR1 and CDR2: MNHEY and SVGEGT. The DNA of the CDR3 is TGTGCCAGCAGTTACTCGACCCCGACTAGCGCCAAGTTCTTC. Protein sequence: CASSYSTPTSAKFF.

The J gene is TRBJ2-7, the V gene TRBV12-3 or TRBV12-4; D possibly corresponds to TRBD1 (6 bases). CDR3 length equals 13 residues. Trimming took 3 bases from V and 6 from J, leaving 12 bases between them. The CDR3 sequence: CASSFSDSREQYF. In DNA form, the CDR3 reads TGTGCCAGCAGTTTTTCGGACAGCCGCGAGCAGTACTTC.

This clonotype was counted at least ten times. The J gene is TRBJ1-1, the V gene TRBV5-1, with a possible D match to TRBD1 (6 bases). V lost 4 bases to trimming and J lost 0 bases, with 19 bases between them. The CDR3 runs to 17 residues. Germline V gene lookup returns CDR1 SGHRS and CDR2 YFSETQ. This CDR3 is CASSPSGQLVMNTEAFF. For the CDR3, the DNA is TGCGCCAGCAGCCCATCGGGACAACTAGTTATGAACACTGAAGCTTTCTTT.

There are a few counts of this clonotype. This chain links TRBV18 with TRBJ2-7; 7 bases line up with TRBD1. Germline values: CDR1 KGHSH, CDR2 LQKENI. The CDR3 runs 14 residues. After removal of 8 bases from V and 0 bases from J, the junction contained 7 bases not matched to a gene. The CDR3 DNA reads TGTGCCAGCGCCCGGTGGGACAGCTCCTACGAGCAGTACTTC. Translated, it gives CASARWDSSYEQYF.

This clonotype was observed at least ten times. The V and J genes are TRBV4-3 and TRBJ1-5, with D tentatively TRBD1 (5 bases). Per germline, CDR1 LGHNA and CDR2 YSLEER. The CDR3 covers 17 residues. V was cut by 0 bases and J by 6 bases, with 18 bases left in between. The CDR3: CASSQEYLQAYLQPQHF. CDR3 nucleotides: TGCGCCAGCAGCCAAGAGTATCTACAGGCATATCTTCAGCCCCAGCATTTT.

The chain links TRBV18 to TRBJ1-5; no clear D. The CDR3 contains 13 residues. Trimming removed 4 bases from V and 5 bases from J, with 9 bases in between. Per the germline V gene, CDR1 is KGHSH and CDR2 is LQKENI. The CDR3 DNA follows: TGTGCCAGCTCACGGATCGATGATCAGCCCCAGCATTTT. It yields the protein CASSRIDDQPQHF.

The chain couples TRBV5-1 to TRBJ1-4, with D tentatively TRBD1 (6 bases). With 4 bases removed from V and 5 bases from J, the gap between germline ends came to 18 bases. The length of the CDR3 is 16 residues. The germline gives CDR1 SGHRS, CDR2 YFSETQ. CDR3 coding DNA: TGCGCCAGCAGCCCCCGCGGAGGGGGGCTGAATGAAAAACTGTTTTTT. This translates into CASSPRGGGLNEKLFF.

This clonotype was observed at least ten times. The rearrangement uses TRBV29-1 and TRBJ2-7, with 7 bases fitting TRBD2. Trimming removed 0 bases from V and 2 bases from J; junction bases left unmatched: 7. From germline, CDR1 is SQVTM and CDR2 ANQGSEA. The CDR3 is made up of 15 amino acids. DNA of the CDR3: TGCAGCGTTGAAGATCCGGGAGGTTACCCCTACGAGCAGTACTTC. Translating it yields CSVEDPGGYPYEQYF.

This clonotype was recorded many times. This chain uses TRBV6-1 with TRBJ1-2; 9 bases line up with TRBD1. CDR3 length: 14 residues. Germline CDR1 is MNHNS and CDR2 is SASEGT. Trimming removed 5 bases from V and 4 bases from J; junction bases left unmatched: 5. CDR3 bases: TGTGCCAGCAGTATCTTACAGGGGGCCTATGGCTACACCTTC. Translation gives CASSILQGAYGYTF.

This clonotype was seen a few times. The rearrangement uses TRBV29-1 and TRBJ2-5, with D perhaps TRBD1 or TRBD2 (5 bases each). This CDR3 contains 16 residues. Deletions cut 8 bases from V and 5 bases from J, with 27 bases between. Per the germline V gene, CDR1 is SQVTM and CDR2 is ANQGSEA. The CDR3 is CSSIGAGRARTETQYF. CDR3 nucleotide sequence: TGCAGCTCAATAGGGGCGGGCAGGGCTAGGACCGAGACCCAGTACTTC.

The J gene is TRBJ1-1, the V gene TRBV5-6; TRBD1 matches at 7 bases. The CDR3 covers 15 residues. With 3 bases clipped from V and 2 bases from J, the junction kept 7 bases outside the gene matches. CDR1 is SGHDT and CDR2 is YYEEEE in the germline V gene. This CDR3 is CASSWGDRANTEAFF. As DNA, the CDR3 is TGTGCCAGCAGCTGGGGTGACAGGGCCAACACTGAAGCTTTCTTT.

This clonotype has only a few counts. This sequence joins TRBV30 and TRBJ2-7; D perhaps matches TRBD1 (5 bases). This CDR3 has 14 residues. V dropped 0 bases and J dropped 9 bases, with 18 bases sitting between them. Germline CDR1 is GTSNPN and CDR2 is SVGIG (reference sequence). The CDR3 bases are TGTGCCTGGAGTGTAATCGGACAACTTAATGTGCAGTACTTC. It specifies CAWSVIGQLNVQYF.

The chain recombines TRBV9 with TRBJ2-7, with D perhaps TRBD2 (5 bases). The CDR3 is 15 residues long. Germline V lookup: CDR1 SGDLS, CDR2 YYNGEE. V was cut by 0 bases and J by 3 bases, with 13 bases left in between. CDR3: CASSVASQPIYEQYF. As DNA, the CDR3 is TGTGCCAGCAGCGTAGCTAGCCAGCCCATCTACGAGCAGTACTTC.

The CDR3 protein is CASSSGTFRETQYF. Written as DNA, the CDR3 is TGTGCCAGCAGCAGCGGGACGTTCCGAGAGACCCAGTACTTC. The chain couples TRBV5-8 to TRBJ2-5; 7 bases agree with TRBD2. The germline CDR1 and CDR2 sequences are SGHTS and YDEGEE. Trimming at V came to 4 bases and at J to 4 bases, leaving 7 bases not matched to a gene. The CDR3 runs 14 residues. Complete variable domain (other parts from reference TRBV5-8 and TRBJ2-5): EAGVTQSPTHLIKTRGQQATLRCSPISGHTSVYWYQQALGLGLQFLLWYDEGEERNRGNFPPRFSGRQFPNYSSELNVNALELEDSALYLCASSSGTFRETQYFGPGTRLLVL.

This clonotype was detected a few times. The genes are TRBV20-1 and TRBJ2-7; the D is unclear. The CDR3 runs 13 residues. V lost 6 bases and J lost 2, with 14 bases in between. CDR1 is DFQATT, CDR2 SNEGSKA, per germline (reference sequence). CDR3 in amino acids: CSAETRFAYEQYF. The CDR3 DNA reads as TGCAGTGCCGAGACACGGTTCGCCTACGAGCAGTACTTC.

A single count supports this clonotype. A much larger clonotype is one base distant, so this may be a read error. J is TRBJ2-7 and V is TRBV11-2; D uncertain. The V end lost 2 bases, the J end lost 6 bases, and 8 bases lay between the germline ends. The CDR3 runs to 12 residues. Germline-derived CDR1 and CDR2 are SGHAT and FQNNGV. CDR3 in amino acids: CASSLQHSEQYF. DNA for the CDR3: TGTGCCAGCAGCTTACAGCATAGCGAGCAGTACTTC.

The chain is built from TRBV6-5 and TRBJ2-1, with TRBD2 identical over 7 bases. The CDR3 totals 14 residues. Germline CDR1 and CDR2: MNHEY and SVGAGI. With 4 bases clipped from V and 6 bases from J, the junction kept 6 bases outside the gene matches. The DNA of the CDR3 is TGTGCCAGCAGTTCCCAACGGACTAGCAATGAGCAGTTCTTC. Translated, it gives CASSSQRTSNEQFF.

The chain couples TRBV12-3 or TRBV12-4 to TRBJ2-1; D perhaps matches TRBD2 (6 bases). Trimming stripped 7 bases from V and 10 bases from J, with 14 bases between. This CDR3 is built from 12 residues. CDR3 sequence: CASTLTGLEQFF. CDR3 DNA: TGTGCCAGCACCCTTACAGGACTAGAGCAGTTCTTC.

J is TRBJ2-4 and V is TRBV7-2, with 10 bases identical to TRBD1. The CDR3 spans 15 residues. After removal of 5 bases from V and 8 bases from J, the junction contained 9 bases not matched to a gene. CDR1 and CDR2 (germline): SGHTA, FQGNSA. For the CDR3, the DNA is TGTGCCAGCAGCCAGATCGACAGGGGGCGAGACATTCAGTACTTC. Encoded protein: CASSQIDRGRDIQYF.

The chain links TRBV6-2 or TRBV6-3 to TRBJ2-1; no clear D. V dropped 4 bases and J dropped 4 bases, with 8 bases sitting between them. The CDR3 has 13 amino acids. Germline lookup yields CDR1 MNHEY and CDR2 SVGEGT. CDR3 sequence (DNA): TGTGCCAGCAGTTCCGAGCCTTACAATGAGCAGTTCTTC. Translated: CASSSEPYNEQFF.

In its sample, this clonotype was seen many times. This chain uses TRBV14 with TRBJ2-3, with TRBD2 matching over 7 bases. CDR1 SGHDN and CDR2 FVKESK come from the germline V gene. Trimming at V came to 6 bases and at J to 7 bases, leaving 13 bases not matched to a gene. This CDR3 is built from 15 residues. The CDR3 DNA is TGTGCCAGCAGTCGGGGAGGAGCGGGACGATATACGCAGTATTTT. It codes for CASSRGGAGRYTQYF. Variable domain in full (rest from reference TRBV14 and TRBJ2-3): EAGVTQFPSHSVIEKGQTVTLRCDPISGHDNLYWYRRVMGKEIKFLLHFVKESKQDESGMPNNRFLAERTGGTYSTLKVQPAELEDSGVYFCASSRGGAGRYTQYFGPGTRLTVL.

The chain carries TRBV5-1 and TRBJ2-2; possibly TRBD2 for D (6 bases). CDR1 is SGHRS, CDR2 YFSETQ, per germline. V shed 6 bases and J shed 3 bases, with 15 bases lying between them. The CDR3 totals 15 residues. The chain's CDR3 is CASTSRTGDTGELFF. The CDR3 DNA reads TGCGCCAGCACTTCCCGGACGGGAGACACCGGGGAGCTGTTTTTT.

This clonotype occurred many times. The CDR3 is CSVLQGWQFF. The CDR3 DNA is TGCAGCGTGCTACAGGGATGGCAGTTCTTC. V and J are TRBV29-1 and TRBJ2-1; D perhaps matches TRBD1 (6 bases). Looked up from germline, CDR1 is SQVTM and CDR2 is ANQGSEA. Between the trimmed V and J ends, which lost 6 bases and 12 bases, there was a span of 12 bases. The CDR3 contains 10 residues.